The rows below give T cell receptor beta chains drawn from one sample of a study of T cells in localized non-small cell lung cancer. Measured with immunoSEQ multiplex PCR; TCRdb has only the in-frame clones, and not every one. This repertoire shows 2,400 or so clones, around 20% found once; its top ten account for around 9.3%. The sample here was normal lung tissue next to the tumor, taken before any cancer treatment. The receptors derive from an older male donor with stage I squamous cell lung carcinoma. Each CDR3 is given with its conserved first and last residue. A D gene is named only where the DNA matches it firmly. For some rows the clone size is stated as once, few or many, or as a class when expanded; others skip it.

J gene: TRBJ2-7; clone size: .; D gene: .; V gene: TRBV11-3; CDR3 DNA: TGTGCCAGCAGCCCCTGGCTGGGGGGCAGGGGTTACGAGCAGTACTTC; CDR3 protein: CASSPWLGGRGYEQYF
J gene: TRBJ1-2; clone size: medium-sized; D gene: .; V gene: TRBV6-8; CDR3 DNA: TGTGCCATCTCCGACAACTCCAAACTCGTCTATGGCTACACCTTC; CDR3 protein: CAISDNSKLVYGYTF
J gene: TRBJ1-1; clone size: large; D gene: .; V gene: TRBV11-3; CDR3 DNA: TGTGCCAGCAGCTGGAGGGAGGGAGGCACTGAAGCTTTCTTT; CDR3 protein: CASSWREGGTEAFF
J gene: TRBJ1-1; clone size: medium-sized; D gene: .; V gene: TRBV6-8; CDR3 DNA: TGTGCCAGCAGACCAAATCGACAGGACCCGAACACTGAAGCTTTCTTT; CDR3 protein: CASRPNRQDPNTEAFF
J gene: TRBJ2-7; clone size: few; D gene: TRBD1; V gene: TRBV11-3; CDR3 DNA: TGTGCCAGCAGCTTATCAGGGACAGGCACCTACGAGCAGTACTTC; CDR3 protein: CASSLSGTGTYEQYF
J gene: TRBJ2-2; clone size: few; D gene: .; V gene: TRBV9; CDR3 DNA: TGTGCCAGCAGCCCCGAATTCGCCGGGGAGCTGTTTTTT; CDR3 protein: CASSPEFAGELFF
J gene: TRBJ1-4; clone size: medium-sized; D gene: .; V gene: TRBV9; CDR3 DNA: TGTGCCAGCAGTGAAAGTCAGCACCAAAATGAAAAACTGTTTTTT; CDR3 protein: CASSESQHQNEKLFF
J gene: TRBJ2-7; clone size: .; D gene: .; V gene: TRBV29-1; CDR3 DNA: TGCAGCGTTGAAGGCGGAGGAGTCCTTAGCTCCTACGAGCAGTACTTC; CDR3 protein: CSVEGGGVLSSYEQYF
J gene: TRBJ2-7; clone size: medium-sized; D gene: TRBD2; V gene: TRBV11-3; CDR3 DNA: TGTGCCAGCAGCTGGACTAGGGATGTCGGCGAGCAGTACTTC; CDR3 protein: CASSWTRDVGEQYF
J gene: TRBJ2-7; clone size: .; D gene: TRBD1; V gene: TRBV6-8; CDR3 DNA: TGTGCCAGCAGTTCGGACAGGGGGCCCTACGAGCAGTACTTC; CDR3 protein: CASSSDRGPYEQYF
J gene: TRBJ1-6; clone size: .; D gene: .; V gene: TRBV6-8; CDR3 DNA: TGTGCCAGCAGTTACACGGCCCATACGAATTCACCCCTCCACTTT; CDR3 protein: CASSYTAHTNSPLHF
J gene: TRBJ1-1; clone size: medium-sized; D gene: .; V gene: TRBV6-8; CDR3 DNA: TGTGCCAGCAGTTACTATAACACTGAAGCTTTCTTT; CDR3 protein: CASSYYNTEAFF
J gene: TRBJ2-5; clone size: .; D gene: TRBD1; V gene: TRBV25-1; CDR3 DNA: TGTGCCAGCAGTGCTAAAGGACAGGTTCAAGAGACCCAGTACTTC; CDR3 protein: CASSAKGQVQETQYF
J gene: TRBJ2-5; clone size: .; D gene: TRBD2; V gene: TRBV11-3; CDR3 DNA: TGTGCCAGCAGCCCTATGACTAGCGGGAGCGAGACCCAGTACTTC; CDR3 protein: CASSPMTSGSETQYF
J gene: TRBJ2-1; clone size: few; D gene: TRBD2; V gene: TRBV6-8; CDR3 DNA: TGTGCCAGCAGCCTCGGGACTAGCGGGAGGAATGAGCAGTTCTTC; CDR3 protein: CASSLGTSGRNEQFF
J gene: TRBJ1-1; clone size: few; D gene: .; V gene: TRBV15; CDR3 DNA: TGTGCCACCAGCGGGTCGTCGGTTTACACTGAAGCTTTCTTT; CDR3 protein: CATSGSSVYTEAFF
J gene: TRBJ2-7; clone size: medium-sized; D gene: .; V gene: TRBV6-8; CDR3 DNA: TGTGCCAGCAGAGAAACAGGCCCTCCCTACGAGCAGTACTTC; CDR3 protein: CASRETGPPYEQYF
J gene: TRBJ2-7; clone size: medium-sized; D gene: TRBD1; V gene: TRBV12-5; CDR3 DNA: TGTGCCAGCACCCGACAGGGGGCGCGGGAGCAGTACTTC; CDR3 protein: CASTRQGAREQYF
J gene: TRBJ2-1; clone size: few; D gene: .; V gene: TRBV6-8; CDR3 DNA: TGTGCCAGCAACCCGACGGGAGACAATGAGCAGTTCTTC; CDR3 protein: CASNPTGDNEQFF
J gene: TRBJ2-1; clone size: medium-sized; D gene: .; V gene: TRBV11-3; CDR3 DNA: TGTGCCAGCAGCTTAGAGGTTTCATATAATCAGCAGTTCTTC; CDR3 protein: CASSLEVSYNQQFF
J gene: TRBJ2-5; clone size: few; D gene: .; V gene: TRBV6-8; CDR3 DNA: TGTGCCAGCAGTGAGGATCCTCCTGGGGAGACCCAGTACTTC; CDR3 protein: CASSEDPPGETQYF
J gene: TRBJ2-2; clone size: few; D gene: .; V gene: TRBV19; CDR3 DNA: TGTGCCAGTAGTATAGCAGCCACCGGGGAGCTGTTTTTT; CDR3 protein: CASSIAATGELFF
J gene: TRBJ1-2; clone size: .; D gene: .; V gene: TRBV19; CDR3 DNA: TGTGCCACCAGACGGAACTATGGCTACACCTTC; CDR3 protein: CATRRNYGYTF
J gene: TRBJ2-1; clone size: few; D gene: TRBD2; V gene: TRBV7-7; CDR3 DNA: TGTGCCAGCAGCCCCGCCGGCGGGAGCTCCTACAATGAGCAGTTCTTC; CDR3 protein: CASSPAGGSSYNEQFF
J gene: TRBJ2-1; clone size: .; D gene: .; V gene: TRBV9; CDR3 DNA: TGTGCCAGCAGCGTAGGACCACCCTACAATGAGCAGTTCTTC; CDR3 protein: CASSVGPPYNEQFF
J gene: TRBJ1-5; clone size: few; D gene: .; V gene: TRBV6-8; CDR3 DNA: TGTGCCAGCAGTGTGGGGAGGGGCGACGGCAATCAGCCCCAGCATTTT; CDR3 protein: CASSVGRGDGNQPQHF
J gene: TRBJ2-2; clone size: .; D gene: TRBD1; V gene: TRBV9; CDR3 DNA: TGTGCCAGCAGCGTAGATAGGTATGGAGGACAGGTGAACACCGGGGAGCTGTTTTTT; CDR3 protein: CASSVDRYGGQVNTGELFF
J gene: TRBJ1-1; clone size: once; D gene: .; V gene: TRBV5-1; CDR3 DNA: TGCGCCAGCAGCTTGGTCAGGGGGAACACTGAAGCTTTCTTT; CDR3 protein: CASSLVRGNTEAFF
J gene: TRBJ1-1; clone size: few; D gene: TRBD1; V gene: TRBV15; CDR3 DNA: TGTGCCACCAGCAGATTCGGACAGGCGAACACTGAAGCTTTCTTT; CDR3 protein: CATSRFGQANTEAFF